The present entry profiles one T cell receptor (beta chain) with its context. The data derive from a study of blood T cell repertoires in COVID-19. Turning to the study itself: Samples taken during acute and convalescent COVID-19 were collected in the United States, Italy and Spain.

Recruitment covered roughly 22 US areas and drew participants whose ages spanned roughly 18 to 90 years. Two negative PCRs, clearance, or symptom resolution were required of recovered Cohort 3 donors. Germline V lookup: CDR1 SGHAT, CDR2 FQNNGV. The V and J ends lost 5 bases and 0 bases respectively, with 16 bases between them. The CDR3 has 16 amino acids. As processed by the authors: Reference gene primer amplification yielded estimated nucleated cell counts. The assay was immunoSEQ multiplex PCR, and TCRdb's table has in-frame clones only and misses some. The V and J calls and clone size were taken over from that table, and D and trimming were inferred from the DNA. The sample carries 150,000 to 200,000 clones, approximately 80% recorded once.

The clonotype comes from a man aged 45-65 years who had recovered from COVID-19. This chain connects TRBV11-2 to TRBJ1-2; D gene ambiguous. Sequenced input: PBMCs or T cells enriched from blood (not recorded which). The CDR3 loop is CASSPTHSPSNYGYTF. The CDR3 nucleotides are TGTGCCAGCAGCCCCACCCACAGTCCCTCTAACTATGGCTACACCTTC.